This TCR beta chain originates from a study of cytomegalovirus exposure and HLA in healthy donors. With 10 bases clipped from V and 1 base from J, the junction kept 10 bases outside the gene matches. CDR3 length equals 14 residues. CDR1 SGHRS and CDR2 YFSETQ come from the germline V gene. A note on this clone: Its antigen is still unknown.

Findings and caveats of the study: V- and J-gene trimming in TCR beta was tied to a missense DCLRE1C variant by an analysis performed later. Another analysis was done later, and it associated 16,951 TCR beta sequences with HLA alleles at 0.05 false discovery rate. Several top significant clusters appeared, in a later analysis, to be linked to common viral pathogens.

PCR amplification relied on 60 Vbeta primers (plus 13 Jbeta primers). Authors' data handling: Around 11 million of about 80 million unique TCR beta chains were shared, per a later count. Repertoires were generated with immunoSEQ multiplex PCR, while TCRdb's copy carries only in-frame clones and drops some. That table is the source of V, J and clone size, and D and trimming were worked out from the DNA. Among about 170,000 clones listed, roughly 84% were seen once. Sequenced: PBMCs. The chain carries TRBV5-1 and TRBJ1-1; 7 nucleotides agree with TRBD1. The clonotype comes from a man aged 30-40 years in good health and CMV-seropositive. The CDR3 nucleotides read TGCGCCGGCTCATCGGGACAGTCGAACACTGAAGCTTTCTTT. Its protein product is CAGSSGQSNTEAFF.